This TCR beta chain was obtained from a study of T cell changes during pregnancy in multiple sclerosis. This CDR3 contains 14 residues. Trimming took 2 bases from V and 12 from J; bases not matched to a gene: 7. Germline V gene data show CDR1 as MNHNS and CDR2 as SASEGT. Profiling relied on immunoSEQ multiplex PCR, and the TCRdb table lists in-frame clones only, not all of them. This table holds 15,000 to 25,000 clones, 88% found once. The chain links TRBV6-1 to TRBJ2-5; 12 nucleotides match TRBD2. The sequence was collected from a female donor in good health, enrolled as a control in a pregnancy study. The input for sequencing was CD8+ T cells from peripheral blood mononuclear cells, taken in the third trimester of pregnancy. CDR3 sequence: CASSEKVRLAGEYF. The CDR3 nucleotides read TGTGCCAGCAGTGAAAAAGTAAGACTAGCGGGGGAGTACTTC.